This T cell receptor beta chain originates from a study of T cell repertoires in cytomegalovirus infection. Study-wide background: CMV infection together with matching HLA type was indicated by public TCR beta signatures.

Study observations and caveats: The cumulative frequency of public TCR beta families identified carriers of CMV plus the relevant HLA. There were HLA-C-restricted CMV-specific TCR beta clonotypes dominating the ex vivo response.

TCRdb re-called the reads with MiXCR, one entry per CDR3 protein. Among about 60,000 distinct CDR3 sequences, 25% to 40% were seen once, and the ten largest hold 65% to 80%. Between the trimmed V and J ends, which lost 3 bases and 8 bases, there was a span of 16 bases. CDR1 is LNHNV, CDR2 YYDKDF, per germline (reference sequence). CDR3 size: 14 residues. This clonotype was observed a few times. Its cognate antigen is unknown. Sequenced sample: PBMCs, sequenced either directly or after in vitro stimulation (not recorded which). The source is a human donor in good health (CMV status not recorded). Some clones in this sample may be carry-over from other donors' samples. The chain links TRBV15 to TRBJ1-2, with D perhaps matching TRBD1 (6 bases). CDR3 in DNA: TGTGCCACCAGCAGTCCCGGGGGCCGCCGGGGCTACACCTTC. Translation gives CATSSPGGRRGYTF. The whole variable domain, filled in from reference TRBV15 and TRBJ1-2, reads DAMVIQNPRYQVTQFGKPVTLSCSQTLNHNVMYWYQQKSSQAPKLLFHYYDKDFNNEADTPDNFQSRRPNTSFCFLDIRSPGLGDTAMYLCATSSPGGRRGYTFGSGTRLTVV.